The present T cell receptor (beta chain) was sequenced within a study of response to subunit inactivated influenza vaccine. Findings and caveats of the study: After each seasonal influenza vaccination, few new T cells are recruited, the authors suggested.

Each CDR3 protein is one row after TCRdb ran MiXCR on the RT-PCR reads. Seen here are about 610,000 distinct CDR3 sequences, roughly 15% observed once, and the top ten hold over 8.5%. With regard to this clonotype: Its antigen is unknown.

In germline, CDR1 is SNHLY, CDR2 FYNNEI. The CDR3 has 15 amino acids. Trimming took off 0 bases at V and 6 bases at J, with 11 bases between the two ends. The sequenced sample was PBMCs from blood, obtained 11 to 12 days after vaccination. The rearrangement uses TRBV2 and TRBJ2-2, with D perhaps TRBD2 (5 bases). This receptor was identified in a man between 45 and 60 years old who received an inactivated influenza vaccine. CDR3 protein: CASSEASRRAGELFF. Written as DNA, the CDR3 is TGTGCCAGCAGTGAAGCCTCCCGGCGGGCCGGGGAGCTGTTTTTT.